These 19 T cell receptor beta chains were sequenced from one sample in a study of T cells in Graves' hyperthyroidism and ophthalmopathy. The CDR3 regions of TCR beta were amplified from RNA transcripts. RT-PCR in the first round (using the HTBI primer set) targeted the TCR CDR3. TCRdb re-analysed the multiplex PCR reads in MiXCR, keeping a single row per CDR3 protein. The sample holds about 580,000 distinct CDR3 sequences; approximately 15% are singletons and the top ten take almost 6%. The sample taken for sequencing was blood. The receptors here all came from a woman between 25 and 40 years old with Graves' hyperthyroidism that later progressed to Graves' ophthalmopathy.

This clonotype appeared many times. The chain uses TRBV6-1 and TRBJ1-6, with 9 nucleotides matching TRBD1. The V segment lost 9 bases and the J segment 10 bases; nucleotides outside the gene matches: 7. Germline V gene data show CDR1 as MNHNS and CDR2 as SASEGT. The CDR3 runs to 13 residues. The CDR3 DNA follows: TGTGCCAGTATATCGGGACAGGGATCACCCCTCCACTTT. Protein product: CASISGQGSPLHF.

Many counts were recorded for this clonotype. V gene TRBV20-1 combines with J gene TRBJ2-5; the D gene could be TRBD1 or TRBD2 (5 bases each). The CDR3 covers 13 residues. CDR1 and CDR2 (germline): DFQATT, SNEGSKA (reference sequence). The V and J ends lost 6 bases and 1 base respectively, with 12 bases between them. The CDR3 DNA follows: TGCAGTGCCAACGGGGCAGGCCAAGAGACCCAGTACTTC. Translated, it gives CSANGAGQETQYF.

The chain has TRBV6-5 and TRBJ2-2; 9 positions match TRBD1. The CDR3 has 19 amino acids. V lost 1 base and J lost 0; bases outside the gene matches: 9. CDR1 and CDR2 from the germline V gene are MNHEY and SVGAGI. The CDR3 loop is CASSYLPGQGATNTGELFF. CDR3 nucleotide sequence: TGTGCCAGCAGTTACTTGCCGGGACAGGGAGCGACGAACACCGGGGAGCTGTTTTTT.

This clonotype was found a few times. The chain is built from TRBV5-6 and TRBJ1-1, with 7 bases that match TRBD1. This CDR3 has 14 amino acids. The junction had 12 bases not matched to a gene; V was cut back by 2 bases and J by 11 bases. Looked up from germline, CDR1 is SGHDT and CDR2 is YYEEEE. The CDR3 region has the DNA TGTGCCAGCAGCTTTTCACAGGGGAGTAGTTGGGCTTTCTTT. Its translation is CASSFSQGSSWAFF.

This clonotype was observed a handful of times. Germline is not matched at one junction end, which may reflect a read error. The chain combines TRBV2 with TRBJ1-5, with D tentatively TRBD1 (5 bases). CDR3 length equals 14 residues. The germline V gene encodes CDR1 SNHLY and CDR2 FYNNEI. The CDR3 reads CVSSTGYSNQPQHF. The CDR3 DNA reads TGTGTCAGCAGTACAGGATATAGCAATCAGCCCCAGCATTTT.

This chain uses TRBV19 with TRBJ2-4, with 9 bases identical to TRBD1. Germline CDR1 LNHDA, CDR2 SQIVND (reference sequence). Unmatched junction bases numbered 13, after V lost 7 bases and J lost 0 bases. CDR3 length: 18 residues. This CDR3 reads CASTSGTGSLKAKNIQYF. The CDR3 DNA follows: TGTGCCAGTACCTCCGGGACAGGGTCGCTAAAAGCCAAAAACATTCAGTACTTC. The complete variable domain, with remaining parts taken from reference TRBV19 and TRBJ2-4, reads DGGITQSPKYLFRKEGQNVTLSCEQNLNHDAMYWYRQDPGQGLRLIYYSQIVNDFQKGDIAEGYSVSREKKESFPLTVTSAQKNPTAFYLCASTSGTGSLKAKNIQYFGAGTRLSVL.

The chain has TRBV29-1 and TRBJ1-1; 7 nucleotides line up with TRBD1. The V segment lost 7 bases and the J segment 3 bases; nucleotides outside the gene matches: 8. CDR1 is SQVTM, CDR2 ANQGSEA, per germline. CDR3 size: 13 residues. This CDR3 reads CSARQGGYTEAFF. The CDR3 region has the DNA TGCAGCGCAAGACAGGGAGGTTACACTGAAGCTTTCTTT.

The chain has TRBV7-9 and TRBJ1-1; 9 nucleotides match TRBD1. The CDR3 contains 15 residues. V shed 4 bases, J shed 5 bases, and the junction held 8 bases outside the gene matches. The germline V gene encodes CDR1 SEHNR and CDR2 FQNEAQ (reference sequence). CDR3 sequence reads: CASSSSGTGFTEAFF. CDR3 coding DNA: TGTGCCAGCAGCTCGTCCGGGACAGGGTTTACTGAAGCTTTCTTT.

J is TRBJ2-1 and V is TRBV12-3 or TRBV12-4; weak D call: TRBD1 (6 bases). CDR3 length equals 18 residues. Between the trimmed V and J ends, which lost 2 bases and 0 bases, there was a span of 17 bases. The chain's CDR3 is CASSLRQVGVSSYNEQFF. DNA of the CDR3: TGTGCCAGCAGTTTAAGACAGGTCGGGGTCAGCTCCTACAATGAGCAGTTCTTC.

This clonotype was seen repeatedly, ten times or more. The V call is TRBV20-1, the J call TRBJ2-3, with 11 bases aligning to TRBD2. Germline CDR1 reads DFQATT; CDR2 reads SNEGSKA (reference sequence). The CDR3 is 15 residues long. V gave up 5 bases and J gave up 1 base; unmatched junction bases: 5. The CDR3 region has the DNA TGCAGTGCTTATAGCGGGAGGGCCGGCACAGATACGCAGTATTTT. This encodes CSAYSGRAGTDTQYF.

This clonotype was recorded many times. CDR3 nucleotide sequence: TGTGCCTGGAGCCGCGGGATCTTAAGCGGAGCTTTCTTT. This sequence encodes CAWSRGILSGAFF. V is TRBV30 and J is TRBJ1-1; D call uncertain. Per germline, CDR1 GTSNPN and CDR2 SVGIG (reference sequence). This CDR3 spans 13 amino acids. V lost 3 bases and J lost 10, with 18 bases in between.

This clonotype came up many times. The V and J genes are TRBV12-3 or TRBV12-4 and TRBJ1-1, with 11 bases lining up with TRBD1. Germline trimming cut 6 bases from V and 3 bases from J; bases unmatched to any gene: 6. The CDR3 runs 15 residues. The CDR3 DNA is TGTGCCAGCAGCCGTCCGGGACAGGGGGACACTGAAGCTTTCTTT. Translation gives CASSRPGQGDTEAFF.

Ten or more counts support this clonotype. This chain joins TRBV19 and TRBJ1-1; TRBD1 is a possible D gene (5 bases). Germline lookup yields CDR1 LNHDA and CDR2 SQIVND (reference sequence). V was cut by 3 bases and J by 4 bases, with 9 bases left in between. The CDR3 contains 13 residues. This chain's CDR3 is CASSMGGGTEAFF. The DNA for the CDR3 is TGTGCCAGTAGTATGGGCGGGGGCACTGAAGCTTTCTTT.

This clonotype occurred a few times. V gene TRBV18 combines with J gene TRBJ2-5; the D gene is possibly TRBD2 (6 bases). CDR1 and CDR2 (germline): KGHSH, LQKENI. The CDR3 sequence is 15 residues long. Trimming took off 3 bases at V and 4 bases at J, with 15 bases between the two ends. The CDR3 nucleotides read TGTGCCAGCTCACCCCCAGCGAGGGGAGGAGAGACCCAGTACTTC. Its translation is CASSPPARGGETQYF.

In this sample, this clonotype turned up many times. This chain links TRBV4-1 with TRBJ2-5, with 13 nucleotides matching TRBD2. The V gene end was trimmed by 2 bases and the J gene end by 3 bases; junction bases not matched to a gene: 6. CDR1 is MGHRA and CDR2 is YSYEKL in the germline V gene. CDR3 length equals 17 residues. CDR3 region: CASSQSHGLAGEETQYF. CDR3 bases: TGCGCCAGCAGCCAATCACACGGACTAGCGGGAGAAGAGACCCAGTACTTC.

The gene calls are TRBV24-1 and TRBJ2-2; D perhaps matches TRBD1 (5 bases). This CDR3 comprises 16 residues. Germline CDR1 reads KGHDR; CDR2 reads SFDVKD. The V and J ends lost 0 bases and 4 bases respectively, with 11 bases between them. CDR3 region: CATSDLRAQGTGELFF. The CDR3 coding sequence is TGTGCCACCAGTGATTTGCGGGCCCAGGGCACCGGGGAGCTGTTTTTT.

The V and J genes are TRBV27 and TRBJ2-2; D may be TRBD1 (6 bases). V was clipped by 1 base and J by 4 bases, with 22 bases between them. This CDR3 comprises 19 residues. Germline CDR1 MNHEY, CDR2 SMNVEV (reference sequence). For the CDR3, the DNA is TGTGCCAGCAGTTTATTCCTCGTGTTGGATGGACAGCTCACCGGGGAGCTGTTTTTT. Translated, it gives CASSLFLVLDGQLTGELFF.

This clonotype occurred many times. The J gene is TRBJ2-7, the V gene TRBV5-5; tentatively, D is TRBD1 or TRBD2 (5 bases each). The V end was cut by 5 bases, the J end by 3 bases, with 18 bases between. The CDR3 spans 15 residues. The germline CDR1 and CDR2 sequences are SGHKS and YYEKEE (reference sequence). The CDR3 sequence: CASSMGPPPGYEQYF. The CDR3 DNA follows: TGTGCCAGCAGTATGGGACCCCCGCCAGGCTACGAGCAGTACTTC.

This clonotype has ten or more counts. The rearrangement uses TRBV2 and TRBJ2-1, with TRBD1 as a possible D gene (5 bases). CDR3 length equals 13 residues. Germline V gene sequence: CDR1 SNHLY, CDR2 FYNNEI. V lost 4 bases to trimming and J lost 3 bases, with 7 bases between them. The CDR3: CASSGQFYNEQFF. CDR3 DNA sequence: TGTGCCAGCAGTGGACAGTTCTACAATGAGCAGTTCTTC.